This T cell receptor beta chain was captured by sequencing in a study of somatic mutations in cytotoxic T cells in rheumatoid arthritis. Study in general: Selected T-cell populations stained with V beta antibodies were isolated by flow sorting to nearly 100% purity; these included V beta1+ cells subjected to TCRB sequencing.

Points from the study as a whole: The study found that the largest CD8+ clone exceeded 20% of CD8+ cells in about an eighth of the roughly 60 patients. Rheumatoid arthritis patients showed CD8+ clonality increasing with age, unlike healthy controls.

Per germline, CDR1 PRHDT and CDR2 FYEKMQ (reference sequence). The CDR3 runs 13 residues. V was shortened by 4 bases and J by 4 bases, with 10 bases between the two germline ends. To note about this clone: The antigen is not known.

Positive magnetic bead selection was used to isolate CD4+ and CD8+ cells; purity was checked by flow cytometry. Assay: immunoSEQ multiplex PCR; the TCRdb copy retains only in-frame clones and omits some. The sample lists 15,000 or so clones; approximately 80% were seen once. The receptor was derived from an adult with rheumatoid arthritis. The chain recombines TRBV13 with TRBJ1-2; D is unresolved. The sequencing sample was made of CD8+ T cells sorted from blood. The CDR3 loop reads CASSSGNLYGYTF. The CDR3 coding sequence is TGTGCCAGCAGCTCTGGCAACCTCTATGGCTACACCTTC. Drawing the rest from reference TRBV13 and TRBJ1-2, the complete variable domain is AAGVIQSPRHLIKEKRETATLKCYPIPRHDTVYWYQQGPGQDPQFLISFYEKMQSDKGSIPDRFSAQQFSDYHSELNMSSLELGDSALYFCASSSGNLYGYTFGSGTRLTVV.